The source of this T cell receptor beta chain is a study of blood T cell repertoires in COVID-19. Study in general: Whether acute or convalescent, the COVID-19 samples came from the United States, Italy and Spain. PBMCs, B-cell-depleted T cells, or T cells were the source of the cDNA or gDNA that made up the material.

Germline-derived CDR1 and CDR2 are MNHEY and SMNVEV (reference sequence). Trimming left V 0 bases short and J 4 bases short, with 10 bases between. The CDR3 runs to 15 residues. Original processing methods: Reference gene primer amplification gave estimated nucleated cell counts. The assay was immunoSEQ multiplex PCR, and TCRdb's table has in-frame clones only and misses some. V, J and clone size reflect that table, while D and trimming were determined from the DNA. The profile covers approximately 330,000 clones, with 70% to 90% appearing a single time and 3.5% to 4.5% taken by the ten largest. The clonotype originates from a woman aged 50 to 60 with active or convalescent COVID-19. This chain connects TRBV27 to TRBJ1-5, with a tentative D call TRBD1 (5 bases). The material sequenced was peripheral blood. For the CDR3, the DNA is TGTGCCAGCAGTTTATCAGGGGTCCTTAATCAGCCCCAGCATTTT. Amino acid sequence: CASSLSGVLNQPQHF.